Following are 14 T cell receptor beta chains from one sample sequenced in a study of OX40 agonist ivuxolimab in advanced cancers. Repertoires were generated with immunoSEQ multiplex PCR, while TCRdb's copy carries only in-frame clones and drops some. The repertoire holds 90,000 or so clones, 92% seen once, with approximately 1.2% in the top ten. Specimen: CD4+ or CD8+ T cells sorted from blood, collected in a trial of the OX40 agonist ivuxolimab. The receptors derive from an adult with an advanced solid tumor such as melanoma, head and neck, liver or kidney cancer.

This clone appeared once. This chain uses TRBV18 with TRBJ2-1; D gene ambiguous. Germline V CDR1 and CDR2: KGHSH, LQKENI. The germline V and J ends were trimmed by 3 bases and 6 bases, with 15 bases remaining between them. The CDR3 extends over 15 amino acids. The CDR3 is CASSPIPSLGNEQFF. CDR3 DNA: TGTGCCAGCTCACCGATACCTAGTCTGGGCAATGAGCAGTTCTTC.

The chain carries TRBV5-4 and TRBJ2-7, with 7 bases that match TRBD1. Germline assignment: CDR1 SGHNT and CDR2 YYREEE (reference sequence). CDR3 length: 16 residues. V dropped 4 bases and J dropped 1; count of bases not matched to a gene: 11. The chain's CDR3 is CASSKDMGQNSYEQYF. The CDR3 coding sequence is TGTGCCAGCAGCAAAGACATGGGACAGAATTCCTACGAGCAGTACTTC.

The chain carries TRBV5-4 and TRBJ2-5; 10 nucleotides agree with TRBD1. V gave up 0 bases and J gave up 5 bases; unmatched junction bases: 4. Germline values: CDR1 SGHNT, CDR2 YYREEE (reference sequence). CDR3 length: 15 amino acids. The DNA of the CDR3 is TGTGCCAGCAGCTTGGGACAGGGGGCGGGGGAGACCCAGTACTTC. It specifies CASSLGQGAGETQYF.

This clone was observed a few times. The rearrangement joins TRBV18 to TRBJ1-2; 9 bases line up with TRBD1. In germline, CDR1 is KGHSH, CDR2 LQKENI. V was pared by 2 bases and J by 8 bases, with 3 bases of the junction left unmatched. CDR3 length equals 13 residues. CDR3 nucleotides: TGTGCCAGCTCACCAGGGACAGGGTTGGGCTACACCTTC. Translated: CASSPGTGLGYTF.

Only one count was recorded for this clone. The genes are TRBV4-3 and TRBJ2-3, with D possibly being TRBD2 (6 bases). V lost 1 base to trimming and J lost 4 bases, with 6 bases between them. The germline V gene has CDR1 LGHNA and CDR2 YSLEER. This CDR3 comprises 13 residues. Here the CDR3 DNA reads TGCGCCAGCAGCCAAGTAGCGGCAGATACGCAGTATTTT. Its protein is CASSQVAADTQYF.

The chain employs TRBV18 and TRBJ1-1; no reliable D call. Trimming took off 3 bases at V and 3 bases at J, with 20 bases between the two ends. CDR1 is KGHSH and CDR2 is LQKENI in the germline V gene. The CDR3 sequence is 17 residues long. As DNA, the CDR3 is TGTGCCAGCTCACCTAAAGAGGTGTGGGCAACAGACACTGAAGCTTTCTTT. The encoded protein is CASSPKEVWATDTEAFF.

The J gene is TRBJ1-6, the V gene TRBV18; D remains ambiguous. CDR1 KGHSH and CDR2 LQKENI come from the germline V gene. Between the trimmed V and J ends, which lost 3 bases and 9 bases, there was a span of 9 bases. CDR3 length equals 13 residues. The CDR3 spells CASSPDGGSPLHF. CDR3 DNA: TGTGCCAGCTCACCGGACGGAGGTTCACCCCTCCACTTT.

This clone was seen just once. The CDR3 DNA sequence: TGTGCCAGCAGCCCAGGGACAGTCGAGCAGTACTTC. Translated, it gives CASSPGTVEQYF. This chain uses TRBV5-6 with TRBJ2-7; 7 positions match TRBD1. The germline gives CDR1 SGHDT, CDR2 YYEEEE. With 4 bases clipped from V and 6 bases from J, the junction kept 4 bases outside the gene matches. The CDR3 is 12 residues long. The full variable domain, its missing parts supplied by reference TRBV5-6 and TRBJ2-7, is DAGVTQSPTHLIKTRGQQVTLRCSPKSGHDTVSWYQQALGQGPQFIFQYYEEEERQRGNFPDRFSGHQFPNYSSELNVNALLLGDSALYLCASSPGTVEQYFGPGTRLTVT.

J is TRBJ2-5 and V is TRBV5-6; D ambiguous. Germline values: CDR1 SGHDT, CDR2 YYEEEE. Trimming took 4 bases from V and 4 from J, leaving 14 bases between them. This CDR3 spans 14 amino acids. The CDR3 region is CASSPWQDRETQYF. CDR3 DNA sequence: TGTGCCAGCAGCCCCTGGCAGGATCGAGAGACCCAGTACTTC. Filled out from reference TRBV5-6 and TRBJ2-5, the complete variable domain reads DAGVTQSPTHLIKTRGQQVTLRCSPKSGHDTVSWYQQALGQGPQFIFQYYEEEERQRGNFPDRFSGHQFPNYSSELNVNALLLGDSALYLCASSPWQDRETQYFGPGTRLLVL.

The rearrangement joins TRBV7-8 to TRBJ1-5; D is uncertain. Germline V gene sequence: CDR1 SGHVS, CDR2 FQNEAQ. V lost 1 base to trimming and J lost 2 bases, with 9 bases between them. The CDR3 runs to 15 residues. This CDR3 reads CASSLDGVGNQPQHF. The CDR3 DNA reads as TGTGCCAGCAGCTTAGATGGGGTCGGCAATCAGCCCCAGCATTTT.

This clone was detected only once. The chain joins TRBV7-9 to TRBJ2-7, with 11 bases lining up with TRBD2. V lost 3 bases and J lost 5; bases outside the gene matches: 9. The CDR3 runs 16 residues. Germline-derived CDR1 and CDR2 are SEHNR and FQNEAQ (reference sequence). In DNA, the CDR3 is TGTGCCAGCAGCTTGGCCCTAGCGGGAGGATTTGACGAGCAGTACTTC. It specifies CASSLALAGGFDEQYF.

The V call is TRBV9, the J call TRBJ2-4, with 16 bases matching TRBD2. The CDR3 contains 18 residues. V lost 4 bases, J lost 3 bases, and 7 bases stayed unmatched. Germline V gene data show CDR1 as SGDLS and CDR2 as YYNGEE. CDR3 in DNA: TGTGCCAGCAGCATGGGACTAGCGGGAGGGCCGGTCAAAAACATTCAGTACTTC. It is translated as CASSMGLAGGPVKNIQYF.

The genes are TRBV9 and TRBJ2-7; 9 nucleotides align to TRBD1. V was pared by 3 bases and J by 7 bases, with 5 bases of the junction left unmatched. Germline CDR1 SGDLS, CDR2 YYNGEE. The CDR3 length is 13 residues. For the CDR3, the DNA is TGTGCCAGCAGCGCCGGGACAGGGTCGGAGCAGTACTTC. Its protein is CASSAGTGSEQYF.

The chain employs TRBV10-2 and TRBJ1-5, with D possibly being TRBD1 (6 bases). The CDR3 contains 13 residues. CDR1 is WSHSY and CDR2 is SAAADI in the germline V gene. V was trimmed by 7 bases and J by 5 bases, leaving 12 bases between them. The CDR3 sequence is CASTVDRYQPQHF. The CDR3 DNA reads as TGCGCCAGCACGGTCGACAGGTATCAGCCCCAGCATTTT.